This T cell receptor (beta chain) was recorded in a study of Ad26.COV2.S vaccination and SARS-CoV-2 variants (dated by TCRdb to about 2021). Background on the whole study: Vaccine-arm donors came from COV1001, a multicentre, randomized, double-blind, placebo-controlled phase I-IIa trial of Ad26.COV2.S in healthy adults. Ad26.COV2.S was administered intramuscularly at 5 x 10^10 or 1 x 10^11 viral particles, either as a single shot or as two shots given 56 days apart. Participants in the trial were split at random into five groups of five each, receiving low-dose or high-dose Ad26.COV2.S once or twice, or else placebo on both occasions. A total of some 30 samples were included in the TCR-sequenced set, comprising roughly 19 Ad26.COV2.S vaccine recipients, 5 placebo recipients and 8 SARS-CoV-2 convalescent individuals. Throughout the experiments and outcome assessment, investigators stayed blinded to trial group allocation. TCRbeta repertoire sequencing was used to assess the specificity and breadth of SARS-CoV-2-reactive T cell receptors after Ad26.COV2.S vaccination. Summary of the overall study and its limitations: It was noted by the authors that total T cell responses may have been underestimated by the TCR breadth and depth analyses. Vaccine and placebo recipients had similar non-spike TCR breadth, a finding consistent with the vaccine containing only spike. Comparing responses between vaccine doses or regimens was not something the study was powered to do. Spike-specific TCR breadth was higher in Ad26.COV2.S recipients than in placebo recipients (P = 0.0014). After vaccination, substantial breadth of spike-specific CD8+ and CD4+ T cell responses was reported.

V is clipped by 3 bases and J by 7 bases, and the sequence between their germline boundaries is 13 bases long. The CDR3, cysteine through phenylalanine, is 14 amino acids long. The only DNA kept is the CDR3, 42 bases in frame from the first base. The germline V gene provides CDR1 MNHNS and CDR2 SASEGT. The immunoSEQ Assay was the method used to sequence TCRbeta CDR3 regions. After extraction, genomic DNA underwent amplification by bias-controlled multiplex PCR, followed by high-throughput sequencing. In the paper's pipeline: Collapsing and filtering of sequences were performed to quantify the absolute abundance of each unique TCRbeta CDR3 region. T cell fraction was estimated by normalizing TCRbeta template counts to usable DNA, which was measured by amplifying reference genes present in all nucleated cells. Repertoire TCRs were annotated as SARS-CoV-2-specific by exact matching of V gene, CDR3 amino acid sequence and J gene to a known reactive TCR set. The reference SARS-CoV-2 TCR set was derived from MIRA and filtered for enrichment in COVID-19-positive ImmuneCODE repertoires, a step that removed public or cross-reactive TCRs. Using the MIRA antigens, annotated TCRs were further analysed by specific ORF or by position within an ORF. Breadth was defined as the number of annotated unique rearrangements divided by the total number of unique productive rearrangements, and depth was defined as the summed frequency of the annotated unique rearrangements. Two-sided Wilcoxon rank-sum tests were applied when comparing TCR breadth between groups. TCRdb obtained this table from immuneACCESS and retained in-frame rearrangements with V and J assigned. These tables miss some clones; where compared with another copy, unresolved V genes account for less than half of the shortfall, and the remainder is unexplained. V and J calls and clone size follow that table, whereas D and trimming were derived from the DNA. Across this sample there are 300,000 to 400,000 clones, with 75% to 90% seen only once. The biggest ten clones account for about 10% of the sample.

This clone occurred a few times. Its antigen is not yet known. It has no much larger one-base neighbor in the sample; base qualities were not kept. The treatment or condition label here, explained by the study, means: roughly 18 received Ad26.COV2.S at low or high dose, single or two shots; roughly five received placebo; per-sample allocation not given. For vaccine and placebo recipients, the sequenced repertoires came from samples collected on day 63 after the first injection. In Cohort 1b, some 25 adults aged 18-55 years were enrolled at a single site in Boston, USA, between 29 July and 7 August 2020. Ad26.COV2.S consisted of a replication-incompetent adenovirus type 26 vector by which a prefusion-stabilized SARS-CoV-2 spike protein from the original Wuhan strain was expressed.

The receptor was derived from a person between 18 and 60 years old who received the Ad26.COV2.S COVID-19 vaccine or a placebo. Sequencing used peripheral blood, obtained in a trial of Ad26.COV2.S vaccine versus placebo. The chain employs TRBV6-1 and TRBJ1-5; there is no confident call for the D gene. The DNA reads TGTGCCAGCAGTGAGATGAGGTTTAAGCAGCCCCAGCATTTT. This sequence encodes CASSEMRFKQPQHF.